This T cell receptor beta chain was identified in a study of blood T cell repertoires in COVID-19. Background on the study: The United States, Italy and Spain supplied acute and convalescent COVID-19 samples. Sources were T cells, B-cell-depleted T cells, or PBMCs; the material itself was cDNA or gDNA.

This table comes from immunoSEQ multiplex PCR, and its TCRdb copy is limited to in-frame clones, with some not included. The table has roughly 200,000 clones, 70% to 90% seen once. Participants had their cohort set by participant-reported clinical history. The table lists this clone with a count of one. The CDR3 is 14 residues long. Germline V lookup: CDR1 MNHEY, CDR2 SVGAGI. Trimming removed 8 bases at V and 4 bases at J, with 18 bases between. The sequencing input was PBMCs or T cells enriched from blood (not recorded which). This receptor was obtained from a man aged 35-49 years who had recovered from COVID-19. The chain uses TRBV6-5 and TRBJ2-7; weak D call: TRBD2 (5 bases). The CDR3 DNA is TGTGCCAGCGGCCGGGGTGGGGAAGGGTACGAGCAGTACTTC. This codes for CASGRGGEGYEQYF.